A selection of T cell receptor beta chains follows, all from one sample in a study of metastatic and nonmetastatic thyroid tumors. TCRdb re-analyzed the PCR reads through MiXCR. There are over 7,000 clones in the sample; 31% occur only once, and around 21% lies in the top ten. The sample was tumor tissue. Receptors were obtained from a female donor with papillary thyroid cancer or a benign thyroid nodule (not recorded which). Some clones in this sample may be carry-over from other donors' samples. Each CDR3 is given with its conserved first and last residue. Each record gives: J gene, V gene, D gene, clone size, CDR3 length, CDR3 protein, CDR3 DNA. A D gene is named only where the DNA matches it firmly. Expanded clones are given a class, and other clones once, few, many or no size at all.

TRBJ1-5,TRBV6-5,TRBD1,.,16,CASSYGDRASNQPQHF,TGTGCCAGCAGTTACGGGGACAGGGCTAGCAATCAGCCCCAGCATTTT
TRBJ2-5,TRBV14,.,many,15,CASSQIPGLQETQYF,TGTGCCAGCAGCCAAATACCGGGACTTCAAGAGACCCAGTACTTC
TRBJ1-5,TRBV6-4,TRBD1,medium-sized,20,CASRTGVLRYSLNPHQPQHF,TGTGCCAGCAGGACAGGGGTCCTGCGATATTCCCTAAACCCTCATCAGCCCCAGCATTTT
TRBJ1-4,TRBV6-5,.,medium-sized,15,CASSYRGHVNEKLFF,TGTGCCAGCAGTTACCGGGGACACGTTAATGAAAAACTGTTTTTT
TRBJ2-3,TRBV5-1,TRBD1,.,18,CASSRGTGMRTGTDTQYF,TGCGCCAGCAGTCGCGGGACAGGGATGCGCACTGGCACAGATACGCAGTATTTT
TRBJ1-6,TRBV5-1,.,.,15,CASSSTGGWNSPLHF,TGCGCCAGCAGCTCCACTGGGGGCTGGAATTCACCCCTCCACTTT
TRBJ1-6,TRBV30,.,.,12,CAWSGPVGPLHF,TGTGCCTGGAGTGGGCCGGTGGGTCCCCTCCACTTT
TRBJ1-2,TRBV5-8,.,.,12,CASSLPNYGYTF,TGTGCCAGCAGCTTACCTAACTATGGCTACACCTTC
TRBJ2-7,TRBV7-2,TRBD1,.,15,CASSPWTGGRDEQYF,TGTGCCAGCAGCCCTTGGACAGGGGGCCGGGACGAGCAGTACTTC
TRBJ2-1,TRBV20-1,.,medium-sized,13,CSASGGVYNEQFF,TGCAGTGCTAGCGGAGGGGTATACAATGAGCAGTTCTTC
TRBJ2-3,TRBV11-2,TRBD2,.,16,CASRSGLAEGGDTQYF,TGTGCCAGCAGGTCGGGACTAGCGGAGGGAGGAGATACGCAGTATTTT
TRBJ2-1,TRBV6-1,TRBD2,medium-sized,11,CASGTINEQFF,TGTGCCAGCGGGACTATAAATGAGCAGTTCTTC
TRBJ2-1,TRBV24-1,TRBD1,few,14,CATSDLDRYNEQFF,TGTGCCACCAGTGACCTGGACAGGTACAATGAGCAGTTCTTC
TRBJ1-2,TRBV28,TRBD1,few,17,CAHESGREVGTGGGYTF,TGTGCCCACGAGTCAGGAAGGGAAGTAGGGACAGGGGGCGGCTACACCTTC
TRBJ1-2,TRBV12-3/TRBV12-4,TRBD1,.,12,CDRRTGVHGYTF,TGTGACCGCAGAACAGGGGTGCATGGCTACACCTTC
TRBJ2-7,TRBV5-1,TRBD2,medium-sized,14,CASSSTGRGYEQYF,TGCGCCAGCAGCTCCACCGGGAGGGGCTACGAGCAGTACTTC
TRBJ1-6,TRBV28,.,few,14,CASSFMGKSSPLHF,TGTGCCAGCAGTTTTATGGGGAAAAGTTCACCCCTCCACTTT
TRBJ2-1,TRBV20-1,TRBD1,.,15,CSAREDRGTLERQFF,TGCAGTGCTAGAGAGGACAGGGGGACTCTCGAAAGGCAGTTCTTC
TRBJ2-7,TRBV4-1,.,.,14,CASSQGLEAYEQYF,TGCGCCAGCAGCCAAGGACTAGAGGCCTACGAGCAGTACTTC
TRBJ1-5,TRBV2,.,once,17,CASTGLRAPDPNQPQHF,TGTGCCAGCACAGGTCTTCGAGCACCGGACCCGAATCAGCCCCAGCATTTT
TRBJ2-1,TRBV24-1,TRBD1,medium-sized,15,CATANRGSSYNEQFF,TGTGCCACCGCAAACAGGGGTAGCTCCTACAATGAGCAGTTCTTC
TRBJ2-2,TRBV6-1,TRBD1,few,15,CASSSGQEDTGELFF,TGTGCCAGCAGTTCAGGACAGGAGGACACCGGGGAGCTGTTTTTT
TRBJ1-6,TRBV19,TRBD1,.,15,CASTPTGGRNSPLHF,TGTGCCAGTACCCCGACAGGGGGCAGAAATTCACCCCTCCACTTT
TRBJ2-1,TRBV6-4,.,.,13,CASSDSEHNEQFF,TGTGCCAGCAGTGACTCAGAGCACAATGAGCAGTTCTTC
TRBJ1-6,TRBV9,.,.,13,CASRGHDNSPLHF,TGTGCCAGCAGGGGACACGATAATTCACCCCTCCACTTT
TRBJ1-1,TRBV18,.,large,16,CASSPIQPARNTEAFF,TGTGCCAGCTCACCAATCCAACCTGCAAGAAACACTGAAGCTTTCTTT
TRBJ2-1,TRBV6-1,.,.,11,CASSPGTREFF,TGTGCCAGCAGCCCGGGGACCAGGGAGTTCTTC
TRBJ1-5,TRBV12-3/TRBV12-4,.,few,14,CASSLLGGGQPQHF,TGTGCCAGCAGTTTATTGGGGGGCGGACAGCCCCAGCATTTT
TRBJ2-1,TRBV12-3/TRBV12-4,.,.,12,CASSLARLEQFF,TGTGCCAGCAGTTTAGCCCGGCTTGAGCAGTTCTTC